The table lists the clone carrying this TCR beta chain with a few counts. Its antigen is currently unknown. CDR3 length: 14 amino acids. V was clipped by 1 base and J by 4 bases; unmatched bases: 3. Germline assignment: CDR1 SGHTA and CDR2 FQGNSA. This sample was included in a study of vaccination and CD4 T cells after COVID-19. Whole-study findings and limits: Rising from about 20 to 38, the median of SARS-CoV-2-reactive clonotypes did not change significantly. Spike mono-reactivity was found in 304 of the 307 vaccine-specific clones identified in convalescent patients.

Treatment in this sample: roughly nine-day PBMC culture with coronavirus spike peptide pools or control peptides (ViraFEST assay). CD4+ T cells that came from the unexposed donor were collected before the COVID-19 pandemic (2011-2018). For ViraFEST, peptide pools expanded antigen-specific T cells, after which the TCRs were sequenced. Sequencing of cultured CD4+ T cell DNA used the Oncomine TCR Beta short-read assay. It was cultured CD4+ T cells from which genomic DNA was extracted. Each CDR3 protein gets one entry after TCRdb re-called the PCR reads with MiXCR. The data contain more than 8,500 distinct CDR3 sequences, 30% to 40% of them singletons.

The origin of this receptor is a human donor in good health. This chain uses TRBV7-2 with TRBJ1-2, with TRBD1 matching 7 bases. Sequences were obtained from CD4+ T cells from blood, cultured in vitro. The CDR3 loop reads CASSLGQGGYGYTF. The CDR3 DNA sequence: TGTGCCAGCAGCTTAGGACAGGGAGGCTATGGCTACACCTTC.